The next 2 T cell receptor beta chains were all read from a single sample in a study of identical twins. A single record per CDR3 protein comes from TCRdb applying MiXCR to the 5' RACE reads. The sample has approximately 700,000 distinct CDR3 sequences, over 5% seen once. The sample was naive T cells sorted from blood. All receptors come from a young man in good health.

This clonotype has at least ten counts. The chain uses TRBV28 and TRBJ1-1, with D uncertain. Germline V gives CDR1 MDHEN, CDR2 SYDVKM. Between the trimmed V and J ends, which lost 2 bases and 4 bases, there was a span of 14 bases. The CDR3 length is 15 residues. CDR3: CASSLGRAAGTEAFF. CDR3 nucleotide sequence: TGTGCCAGCAGTTTAGGGAGGGCAGCGGGCACTGAAGCTTTCTTT.

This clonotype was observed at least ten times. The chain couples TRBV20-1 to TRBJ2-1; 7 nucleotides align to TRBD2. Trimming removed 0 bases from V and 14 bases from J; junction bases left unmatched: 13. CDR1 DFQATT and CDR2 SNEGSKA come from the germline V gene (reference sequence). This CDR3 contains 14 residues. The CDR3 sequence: CSAREAGTTSSKFF. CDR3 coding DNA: TGCAGTGCTAGAGAGGCTGGGACTACTTCGAGCAAGTTCTTC.